These 9 T cell receptor beta chains were all obtained from the same sample, sequenced in a study of metastatic and nonmetastatic thyroid tumors (TCRdb year 2020). The library was produced with PCR. Sequencing took place on an Illumina HiSeq 4000. TCRdb reanalyzed the raw reads on its own, using fastp at Q25 for trimming and MiXCR for clone calling, and kept in-frame beta chains. The sample includes roughly 7,000 clones, with about 35% observed a single time. The ten most abundant clones make up roughly a third of the sample. No treatment had been received by any patient before thyroid surgery. Sequencing input: adjacent normal tissue. These receptors came from a female donor with papillary thyroid cancer or a benign thyroid nodule (not recorded which). Some clones in this sample may be carry-over from other donors' samples.

This clone counts as large. The sample contains more than one DNA sequence encoding this CDR3. The chain combines TRBV27 with TRBJ2-1; TRBD2 matches at 9 bases. Trimming cost V 1 base and J 5 bases; bases outside gene matches: 6. Looked up from germline, CDR1 is MNHEY and CDR2 is SMNVEV (reference sequence). The CDR3 sequence is 16 residues long. The CDR3 reads CASSLFAGGRDNEQFF. The CDR3 nucleotides read TGTGCCAGCAGTTTATTCGCGGGGGGGCGAGACAATGAGCAGTTCTTC.

The chain combines TRBV6-1 with TRBJ2-7; 8 bases fit TRBD1. The CDR3 is 13 amino acids. V was clipped by 10 bases and J by 5 bases; unmatched bases: 10. Germline V gene sequence: CDR1 MNHNS, CDR2 SASEGT. CDR3 protein: CATPGQAPNEQYF. The CDR3 DNA follows: TGTGCCACCCCGGGACAGGCCCCCAACGAGCAGTACTTC.

This clone was seen a few times. This chain connects TRBV7-6 to TRBJ2-2; D gene uncertain. This CDR3 spans 11 amino acids. Germline V gives CDR1 SGHVS, CDR2 FNYEAQ. Trimming took 2 bases from V and 7 from J, leaving 2 bases between them. CDR3 in amino acids: CASSLLGELFF. The CDR3 DNA reads TGTGCCAGCAGCTTACTCGGGGAGCTGTTTTTT.

This chain joins TRBV6-6 and TRBJ2-7; D not certain. Per germline, CDR1 MNHNY and CDR2 SVGAGI (reference sequence). Trimming pared 2 bases from V and 2 bases from J, leaving 10 bases between. The CDR3 sequence is 14 residues long. CDR3 bases: TGTGCCAGCAGTTACGGCCCCCGTACCTACGAGCAGTACTTC. Translating it yields CASSYGPRTYEQYF.

This clone has just a few counts. This chain joins TRBV10-2 and TRBJ2-7; D may correspond to TRBD1 or TRBD2 (5 bases each). Germline CDR1 WSHSY, CDR2 SAAADI. V lost 4 bases to trimming and J lost 3 bases, with 16 bases between them. The CDR3 has 15 amino acids. CDR3 nucleotides: TGCGCCAGCAGTGCCGGGACCACCTCGATCTACGAGCAGTACTTC. Its protein product is CASSAGTTSIYEQYF.

The chain couples TRBV11-2 to TRBJ2-3; 9 bases agree with TRBD1. The CDR3 runs to 15 residues. Germline loops: CDR1 SGHAT, CDR2 FQNNGV. V gave up 3 bases and J gave up 4 bases; unmatched junction bases: 5. CDR3 coding DNA: TGTGCCAGCAGCTTGGGGGACAGGGACGCAGATACGCAGTATTTT. Protein product: CASSLGDRDADTQYF. Full variable domain (outside the CDR3, taken from reference TRBV11-2 and TRBJ2-3): EAGVAQSPRYKIIEKRQSVAFWCNPISGHATLYWYQQILGQGPKLLIQFQNNGVVDDSQLPKDRFSAERLKGVDSTLKIQPAKLEDSAVYLCASSLGDRDADTQYFGPGTRLTVL.

The chain recombines TRBV28 with TRBJ1-1; D not certain. V was cut by 3 bases and J by 7 bases, with 6 bases left in between. The CDR3 runs to 11 residues. Germline loops: CDR1 MDHEN, CDR2 SYDVKM. CDR3 sequence reads: CASSLDGEAFF. As DNA, the CDR3 is TGTGCCAGCAGTTTGGACGGTGAAGCTTTCTTT.

This clone came up a few times. This sequence joins TRBV9 and TRBJ2-7, with D perhaps TRBD1 (6 bases). Germline V gene data show CDR1 as SGDLS and CDR2 as YYNGEE. This CDR3 is built from 15 residues. Trimming took 3 bases from V and 1 from J, leaving 14 bases between them. This chain's CDR3 is CASSGSRRGSYEQYF. In nucleotides, the CDR3 is TGTGCCAGCAGCGGAAGCCGAAGGGGGTCCTACGAGCAGTACTTC.

The genes are TRBV5-8 and TRBJ2-7, with D perhaps matching TRBD2 (5 bases). This CDR3 has 13 residues. CDR1 is SGHTS, CDR2 YDEGEE, per germline. V lost 5 bases and J lost 6, with 15 bases in between. The DNA for the CDR3 is TGTGCCAGCAGTGGCCTACTAGGTGGCGAGCAGTACTTC. Encoded protein: CASSGLLGGEQYF. The variable domain in full, completed from reference TRBV5-8 and TRBJ2-7, reads EAGVTQSPTHLIKTRGQQATLRCSPISGHTSVYWYQQALGLGLQFLLWYDEGEERNRGNFPPRFSGRQFPNYSSELNVNALELEDSALYLCASSGLLGGEQYFGPGTRLTVT.